This TCR beta chain comes out of a study of blood T cell repertoires in COVID-19 (dated by TCRdb to 2018 to 2020). Broadly, across the study: Samples covering the acute and convalescent phases of COVID-19 were provided by collaborators in the United States, Italy and Spain. The prospective study material was composed of cDNA or gDNA derived from T cells, B-cell-depleted T cells, or PBMCs. Subjects who had been exposed to COVID-19, were actively infected with it, or had recovered from it provided the deeply sampled blood TCRbeta repertoires that made up the dataset. The repertoires were made available in a free public database intended to serve as a resource for research on the immune response to SARS-CoV-2. The samples were drawn from the first 160 participants of the ongoing ImmuneRACE study and from 950 to 1,500 subjects provided by 6 global collaborators. Sample metadata almost always included a de-identified subject ID, COVID-19 status, age in years and sex. HLA class I and class II types, where available, came from metadata supplied by the sample provider rather than from assay-based typing. What the research found in general, with its limitations: The amount of clinical and demographic metadata varied by source and participant and was provided uncurated.

Each collaborating institution followed its own protocols to collect whole blood in K2EDTA tubes. For TCRbeta analysis, collaborators shipped samples as frozen whole blood, isolated PBMCs, or DNA extracted from either of those sample types. From a lookup of the germline V gene, CDR1 and CDR2 are MDHEN and SYDVKM. Cut back by 4 bases and 3 bases, the V and J ends lie 6 bases apart. The CDR3 holds 12 amino acids from the cysteine to the phenylalanine. Left in the record is the CDR3 DNA by itself, 36 bases read in frame from the first base. The immunoSEQ Assay, a bias-controlled multiplex PCR, was used to amplify TCRbeta CDR3 regions from genomic DNA. Per the source publication's procedure: Nucleated cell counts per sample were estimated from amplification of reference gene primers within the assay. To quantify the absolute abundance of each unique TCRbeta CDR3 rearrangement, sequence reads were collapsed and filtered. For each sample, productive Simpson clonality was calculated as the square root of Simpson's diversity index across productive rearrangements. This immuneACCESS table, as held by TCRdb, lists in-frame sequences with V and J called but not all clones. Of the missing ones, under half trace to an unresolved V gene in checked studies; the others have no known cause. V, J and clone size derive from that table, while D and trimming were established from the DNA sequence. Present in this sample are some 120,000 clones, over 75% of which were seen just once. The ten largest clonotypes hold 25% to 30% of the sample.

In the case of this clone: The antigen it binds to is not known. Base-call qualities are not available, and no considerably larger clone is one nucleotide away.

Recombination linked TRBV28 to TRBJ1-1, with TRBD1 tentatively as D gene (5 bases match). This sequence originates from a woman of 80 years or more with acute or convalescent COVID-19. Sequencing was done on a sample of peripheral blood. The CDR3 here reads CASSSGYTEAFF. The nucleotides read TGTGCCAGCAGTTCAGGGTACACTGAAGCTTTCTTT.